The 15 T cell receptor beta chains in this list originate from one sample, sequenced in a study of blood T cell repertoires in COVID-19 (dated by TCRdb to 2020 to 2021). Library creation used the immunoSEQ multiplex PCR assay. TCRdb took over this immuneACCESS table, retaining in-frame rearrangements with V and J assigned. Such tables are incomplete; in checked studies, under half of the missing clones stem from an unresolved V gene, and the remainder is unexplained. In this sample the table shows 140,000 to 150,000 clones, roughly four fifths of which occur a single time. The top ten hold approximately 16% of the sample. Sequencing used peripheral blood. These receptors were taken from a human donor with acute or convalescent COVID-19. The donor label of this sample is uncertain.

This clone was detected only a few times. The rearrangement uses TRBV6-6 and TRBJ1-2; tentatively, D is TRBD1 (5 bases). This CDR3 has 13 amino acids. Trimming cost V 6 bases and J 5 bases, with 13 bases left between them. The germline V gene has CDR1 MNHNY and CDR2 SVGAGI (reference sequence). The DNA for the CDR3 is TGTGCCAGCAGACAAGGGGCGGGGTATGGCTACACCTTC. Protein: CASRQGAGYGYTF.

V usage is TRBV5-4 and J usage is TRBJ2-2; 9 bases are shared with TRBD2. CDR3 length: 16 amino acids. The germline V gene has CDR1 SGHNT and CDR2 YYREEE (reference sequence). V lost 8 bases to trimming and J lost 2 bases; unmatched junction nucleotides: 10. In DNA form, the CDR3 reads TGTGCCAGTTCCTTGGCGGGGGGGGTTAACACCGGGGAGCTGTTTTTT. Translation gives CASSLAGGVNTGELFF.

This clone was detected only once. The chain employs TRBV29-1 and TRBJ1-2; 8 bases map to TRBD1. V was clipped by 6 bases and J by 8 bases; unmatched bases: 14. Germline CDR1 and CDR2: SQVTM and ANQGSEA. This CDR3 is built from 14 residues. DNA for the CDR3: TGCAGCGTGACGCCAATAGGACAGGGAGGAGGCTACACCTTC. This translates into CSVTPIGQGGGYTF. Together with reference TRBV29-1 and TRBJ1-2, the CDR3 gives the full variable domain: SAVISQKPSRDICQRGTSLTIQCQVDSQVTMMFWYRQQPGQSLTLIATANQGSEATYESGFVIDKFPISRPNLTFSTLTVSNMSPEDSSIYLCSVTPIGQGGGYTFGSGTRLTVV.

This chain links TRBV18 with TRBJ1-3; 7 bases match TRBD1. CDR3 size: 16 residues. The ends lost 3 bases at V and 0 bases at J; junction bases unmatched: 5. Germline values: CDR1 KGHSH, CDR2 LQKENI. CDR3 in DNA: TGTGCCAGCTCACCGGGGACAGCACGCTCTGGAAACACCATATATTTT. It specifies CASSPGTARSGNTIYF. Together with reference TRBV18 and TRBJ1-3, the CDR3 gives the full variable domain: NAGVMQNPRHLVRRRGQEARLRCSPMKGHSHVYWYRQLPEEGLKFMVYLQKENIIDESGMPKERFSAEFPKEGPSILRIQQVVRGDSAAYFCASSPGTARSGNTIYFGEGSWLTVV.

J is TRBJ1-5 and V is TRBV15; no definite D call. The ends were cut back, 3 bases at V and 6 bases at J, with 21 bases in the middle. There are 17 residues in the CDR3. Looked up from germline, CDR1 is LNHNV and CDR2 is YYDKDF (reference sequence). For the CDR3, the DNA is TGTGCCACCAGCAGGGGCCTAGCGGGCAGTACTGGTCAGCCCCAGCATTTT. Residues: CATSRGLAGSTGQPQHF.

This clone appeared a few times. The chain carries TRBV7-9 and TRBJ2-3; 11 bases are a match to TRBD2. CDR3 size: 19 residues. V was pared by 1 base and J by 0 bases, with 9 bases of the junction left unmatched. Germline CDR1 reads SEHNR; CDR2 reads FQNEAQ (reference sequence). CDR3: CASSLGASGGPLSTDTQYF. The CDR3 DNA reads TGTGCCAGCAGCTTAGGGGCTAGCGGGGGGCCTCTTAGCACAGATACGCAGTATTTT.

The rearrangement joins TRBV7-9 to TRBJ2-5, with TRBD1 matching 8 bases. This CDR3 region has 15 residues. Looked up from germline, CDR1 is SEHNR and CDR2 is FQNEAQ (reference sequence). The V segment lost 0 bases and the J segment 7 bases; nucleotides outside the gene matches: 7. Written as DNA, the CDR3 is TGTGCCAGCAGCTTAGCCGGGACAGGAAAAGGGACCCAGTACTTC. It yields the protein CASSLAGTGKGTQYF.

This rearrangement joins TRBV6-5 to TRBJ2-3, with D possibly being TRBD1 (5 bases). CDR3 length: 14 amino acids. Trimming removed 6 bases at V and 4 bases at J, with 14 bases between. The V gene's germline CDR1 is MNHEY and CDR2 SVGAGI. The CDR3 DNA sequence: TGTGCCAGCAGCCAAACTTGGGGCGCAGATACGCAGTATTTT. As protein: CASSQTWGADTQYF.

V and J are TRBV29-1 and TRBJ2-5; D may be TRBD2 (6 bases). The length of the CDR3 is 12 residues. The ends were cut back, 3 bases at V and 9 bases at J, with 14 bases in the middle. The V gene's germline CDR1 is SQVTM and CDR2 ANQGSEA. CDR3 sequence (DNA): TGCAGCGTTGACCCGAGTACGGGGGCCCAGTACTTC. Protein: CSVDPSTGAQYF.

The rearrangement links TRBV6-2 or TRBV6-3 to TRBJ1-5; possibly TRBD1 for D (6 bases). Trimming stripped 6 bases from V and 3 bases from J, with 12 bases between. The CDR3 extends over 14 amino acids. Germline V gene lookup returns CDR1 MNHEY and CDR2 SVGEGT. The CDR3 sequence: CASRPDRPNQPQHF. The CDR3 bases are TGTGCCAGCAGGCCTGACAGGCCCAATCAGCCCCAGCATTTT.

This clone was counted once. The chain uses TRBV6-5 and TRBJ1-6; 7 bases map to TRBD1. Trimming took 6 bases from V and 14 from J; bases not matched to a gene: 13. This CDR3 region has 14 residues. CDR1 and CDR2 (germline): MNHEY, SVGAGI. The CDR3 bases are TGTGCCAGCAGACCCGATGGACAGGCGAGGACCCTCCACTTT. It is translated as CASRPDGQARTLHF.

This clone was seen more than once but under ten times. The chain joins TRBV19 to TRBJ1-5; D ambiguous. Germline CDR1 and CDR2: LNHDA and SQIVND (reference sequence). CDR3 size: 16 residues. V gave up 4 bases and J gave up 4 bases, with 17 bases separating them. CDR3 nucleotides: TGTGCCAGTAGTAAAAAAGAGGGAGGAGCGAATCAGCCCCAGCATTTT. Translated, it gives CASSKKEGGANQPQHF.

V gene TRBV5-1 combines with J gene TRBJ2-4; a possible D gene is TRBD1 (6 bases). This CDR3 comprises 15 residues. Trimming left V 2 bases short and J 6 bases short, with 15 bases between. From germline, CDR1 is SGHRS and CDR2 YFSETQ. The CDR3 here is CASSLYAGGSNIQYF. The DNA of the CDR3 is TGCGCCAGCAGCTTATACGCTGGGGGCTCAAACATTCAGTACTTC.

The V and J genes are TRBV30 and TRBJ2-1; possibly TRBD1 for D (5 bases). Trimming removed 4 bases from V and 6 bases from J, with 13 bases in between. This CDR3 has 13 amino acids. CDR1 is GTSNPN, CDR2 SVGIG, per germline (reference sequence). In nucleotides, the CDR3 is TGTGCCTGGAACCAACAGGTACCCAATGAGCAGTTCTTC. Residues: CAWNQQVPNEQFF.

This clone was counted between two and nine times. The chain is built from TRBV9 and TRBJ2-7; maybe TRBD2 (5 bases). Between the trimmed V and J ends, which lost 3 bases and 3 bases, there was a span of 10 bases. The CDR3 consists of 13 residues. Germline-derived CDR1 and CDR2 are SGDLS and YYNGEE. The CDR3: CASSGRTGYEQYF. CDR3 nucleotide sequence: TGTGCCAGCAGCGGGAGGACTGGCTACGAGCAGTACTTC.